The rows below give T cell receptor beta chains drawn from one sample of a study of identical twins. TCRdb passed the 5' RACE reads through MiXCR, listing each CDR3 protein once. The sample has hundreds of thousands of distinct CDR3 sequences, about 7% seen once. These records were also assigned to another study, of yellow fever vaccine responses in identical twins.

Sequencing was performed on PBMCs. The source of these receptors is a woman aged 18-29 years in good health. The conserved cysteine and the conserved F or W are not part of the CDR3 here. Fields, in order: V gene, J gene, CDR3 protein.

TRBV6-1	TRBJ2-3	ASRKLTGLDTQY
TRBV15	TRBJ2-1	ATSRDLGQPYNEQF
TRBV20-1	TRBJ2-1	SAPQGGPPNEQF
TRBV12-3/TRBV12-4	TRBJ2-5	ATSWRLRETQY
TRBV29-1	TRBJ2-1	SVRKSSGSAGGNEQF
TRBV29-1	TRBJ2-5	SVLRTGREETQY
TRBV3-1	TRBJ2-7	ASSQDLVSGSSHEQY
TRBV20-1	TRBJ2-3	SAHTSGGWSDTQY
TRBV10-3	TRBJ2-3	AISESLGQVVDTQY
TRBV28	TRBJ1-5	ASSLGSKNQPQH
TRBV25-1	TRBJ2-6	ASSEPRSGANVLT
TRBV12-3/TRBV12-4	TRBJ2-3	ASSQRQGGADTQY
TRBV6-1	TRBJ2-7	ASYDPGQGYEQY
TRBV6-1	TRBJ2-4	ASRQTGVKNIQY
TRBV7-9	TRBJ1-1	ASSSQGRSTEAF
TRBV24-1	TRBJ2-1	ATSGEFSYNEQF
TRBV11-3	TRBJ1-1	ASSDRARNTEAF
TRBV7-2	TRBJ2-1	ASSRLAGVINEQF
TRBV2	TRBJ2-2	ASSGSRGENTGELF
TRBV27	TRBJ2-7	ASKTLGLAGSYEQY
TRBV11-3	TRBJ2-1	ASSLLAGVTYNEQF
TRBV28	TRBJ2-2	ASSRSGPNTGELF
TRBV9	TRBJ1-4	ASSATGEGEKLF
TRBV7-2	TRBJ1-3	ASSPRGGLSGNTIY
TRBV9	TRBJ2-1	ASSSTGTSGGAEQF
TRBV13	TRBJ2-3	ASSLTGFSGGNTDTQY
TRBV24-1	TRBJ1-1	ATSDPRREGTEAF
TRBV6-1	TRBJ2-5	ASSEPGRQETQY
TRBV6-1	TRBJ2-3	ASICELPSGKDTQY
TRBV4-1	TRBJ2-1	ASSPLQFLTGIDEQF
TRBV4-2	TRBJ2-1	ASSQGNDGSASGNEQF
TRBV24-1	TRBJ2-3	ATSDSGGTDTQY
TRBV20-1	TRBJ2-1	SATPDGGSEQF
TRBV11-1	TRBJ2-1	ASSLALGGRGIPNEQF
TRBV6-5	TRBJ2-1	ASSYSVAGPYNEQF
TRBV29-1	TRBJ2-5	SVAGLNQETQY
TRBV12-3/TRBV12-4	TRBJ2-2	ASSSTGAYTGELF
TRBV12-3/TRBV12-4	TRBJ1-2	ASTPQIDHGYT
TRBV11-2	TRBJ2-7	ASRIPGTGAHEQY
TRBV5-4	TRBJ2-7	ASSFSSPGQAPYEQY
TRBV10-1	TRBJ2-3	ASSPSGGVDTQY
TRBV5-4	TRBJ2-5	ASSLGGTGTEKETQY
TRBV24-1	TRBJ2-2	ATGTDANTGELF
TRBV10-3	TRBJ2-3	AIRADGDTQY
TRBV28	TRBJ2-3	ASSPTGYTSTDTQY
TRBV20-1	TRBJ1-1	SARHRPEAF
TRBV5-1	TRBJ2-3	ASSLAIRDSGTDTQY